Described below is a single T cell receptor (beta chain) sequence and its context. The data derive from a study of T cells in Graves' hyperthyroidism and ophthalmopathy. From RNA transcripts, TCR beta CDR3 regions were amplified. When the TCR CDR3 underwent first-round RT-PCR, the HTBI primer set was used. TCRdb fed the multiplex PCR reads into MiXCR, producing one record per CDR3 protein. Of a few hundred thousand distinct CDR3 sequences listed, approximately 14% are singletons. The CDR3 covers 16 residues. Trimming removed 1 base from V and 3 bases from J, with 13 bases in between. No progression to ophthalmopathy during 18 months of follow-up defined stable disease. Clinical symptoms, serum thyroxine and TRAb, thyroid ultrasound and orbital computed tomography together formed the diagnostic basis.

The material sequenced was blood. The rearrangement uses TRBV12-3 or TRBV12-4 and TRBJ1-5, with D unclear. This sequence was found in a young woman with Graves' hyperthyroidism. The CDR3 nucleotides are TGTGCCAGCAGTTTAGAAAGTACCGAAATCAATCAGCCCCAGCATTTT. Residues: CASSLESTEINQPQHF.